The clone carrying this T cell receptor beta chain was seen a single time. Its antigen remains unidentified. Vbeta (60) and Jbeta (13) primers were used in the PCR. Clones were sequenced by immunoSEQ multiplex PCR, and TCRdb holds only the in-frame ones, with some missing. The sample consists of about 180,000 clones, 80% to 90% of them appearing once. The CDR3 runs 18 residues. Trimming shortened V by 2 bases and J by 1 base, and 18 bases separated the two germline ends. CDR1 and CDR2 (germline): SGHVS, FNYEAQ. The source of the sample is a study of cytomegalovirus exposure and HLA in healthy donors. Findings and limits, study-wide: A few chains linked to CMV were shown in vitro to be specific for CMV antigens. When a later analysis compared HLA-associated TCR beta chains with equally common others, the HLA-associated chains turned out to be more clonally expanded and to have lower generation probabilities. The presence/absence work took it that sequencing depth was about the same across donors. In a later analysis, approximately 15,000 TCR beta sequences were associated with HLA alleles at 0.05 false discovery rate.

Specimen: PBMCs. The clonotype originates from a girl aged 2 to 10 in good health and CMV-seropositive. The chain carries TRBV7-6 and TRBJ1-3; maybe TRBD1 (6 bases). CDR3 bases: TGTGCCAGCAGCTTAAACTTCCAGGGGAGTATGTCTGGAAACACCATATATTTT. It codes for CASSLNFQGSMSGNTIYF.